Listed here are 30 T cell receptor beta chains from one sample, sequenced in a study of post-analysis software for immune sequencing data. General study findings and limits: Comparison of patients with controls showed 4 to 6 TRBV segments more frequent in patients, TRBV5-6, TRBV5-1 and TRBV20-1 among them.

Unique molecular identifiers were present in the TCR beta cDNA libraries. TCRdb reprocessed the PCR reads via MiXCR and lists one record per CDR3 protein. The sample records approximately 360,000 distinct CDR3 sequences, about a third being singletons. These receptors' targets are unknown. The sequenced sample was blood. The origin of the receptors is a girl between 10 and 17 years old with multiple sclerosis.

This chain connects TRBV6-5 to TRBJ1-2; weak D call: TRBD1 (5 bases). The V and J ends lost 8 bases and 2 bases respectively, with 12 bases between them. The CDR3 consists of 13 residues. CDR1 is MNHEY, CDR2 SVGAGI, per germline. This CDR3 reads CASAGGRNYGYTF. The CDR3 bases are TGTGCCAGCGCCGGGGGGAGAAACTATGGCTACACCTTC.

The genes are TRBV12-3 or TRBV12-4 and TRBJ2-3; D may be TRBD1 (6 bases). V dropped 3 bases and J dropped 6 bases, with 16 bases sitting between them. The CDR3 has 15 amino acids. The CDR3 region is CASSLALSRGDTQYF. The CDR3, as DNA: TGTGCCAGCAGTTTGGCGCTATCGAGGGGGGATACGCAGTATTTT.

This clonotype appeared a few times. The chain has TRBV5-1 and TRBJ2-7; 10 nucleotides align to TRBD2. Unmatched junction bases numbered 6, after V lost 0 bases and J lost 3 bases. Germline CDR1 is SGHRS and CDR2 is YFSETQ. This CDR3 has 16 amino acids. Written as DNA, the CDR3 is TGCGCCAGCAGCTTGGTGTCCACTAGCGGGGTCTACGAGCAGTACTTC. Amino acids: CASSLVSTSGVYEQYF.

The CDR3 DNA reads as TGTGCCAGCAGTCACCCGGGGGCTTATAATGAAAAACTGTTTTTT. Its protein product is CASSHPGAYNEKLFF. V is TRBV6-6 and J is TRBJ1-4; perhaps TRBD1 as D (6 bases). There are 15 residues in the CDR3. Between the trimmed V and J ends, which lost 5 bases and 4 bases, there was a span of 14 bases. CDR1 and CDR2 (germline): MNHNY, SVGAGI (reference sequence).

This clonotype came up a few times. This sequence joins TRBV14 and TRBJ2-5; D remains unclear. The V and J ends lost 4 bases and 7 bases respectively, with 16 bases between them. Looked up from germline, CDR1 is SGHDN and CDR2 is FVKESK. The length of the CDR3 is 14 residues. CDR3 in DNA: TGTGCCAGCAGCCCCCTGGCCTCCCCTGGGACCCAGTACTTC. The encoded protein is CASSPLASPGTQYF.

This clonotype was seen only a few times. The chain joins TRBV5-1 to TRBJ2-1; possibly TRBD2 for D (6 bases). The CDR3 covers 15 residues. V was clipped by 0 bases and J by 8 bases, with 15 bases between them. CDR1 and CDR2 from the germline V gene are SGHRS and YFSETQ. CDR3 region: CASSLALGGSDEQFF. CDR3 sequence (DNA): TGCGCCAGCAGCTTGGCCCTTGGGGGGTCCGATGAGCAGTTCTTC.

V and J are TRBV20-1 and TRBJ2-1; 9 nucleotides agree with TRBD2. The CDR3 runs to 15 residues. J was trimmed by 9 bases and V by 7 bases; bases with no gene match: 16. The germline V gene has CDR1 DFQATT and CDR2 SNEGSKA (reference sequence). The CDR3 loop is CSVGGGALRSAEQFF. The CDR3 nucleotides are TGCAGTGTGGGCGGGGGGGCTCTTCGGTCGGCTGAGCAGTTCTTC.

As to this clonotype: Its ends do not fully match the called genes, so a read error is possible. The chain carries TRBV6-2 or TRBV6-3 and TRBJ1-1; D is perhaps TRBD1 (6 bases). Germline loops: CDR1 MNHEY, CDR2 SVGEGT. This CDR3 is 15 amino acids long. The CDR3 coding sequence is TGTACCAGCAAACCCCCGACCGGGACATCAATTGAAGCTTTCTTT. This encodes CTSKPPTGTSIEAFF.

The V gene is TRBV12-5, the J gene TRBJ2-1; 8 bases fit TRBD2. J was trimmed by 3 bases and V by 5 bases; bases with no gene match: 12. The CDR3 extends over 17 amino acids. Per germline, CDR1 LGHNT and CDR2 FRNRAP. The CDR3 loop reads CASGPPGVAGFYNEQFF. DNA of the CDR3: TGTGCTAGTGGTCCCCCCGGAGTAGCGGGGTTCTACAATGAGCAGTTCTTC.

V gene TRBV7-9 combines with J gene TRBJ1-2; D unresolved. The germline V and J ends were trimmed by 2 bases and 0 bases, with 7 bases remaining between them. Germline-derived CDR1 and CDR2 are SEHNR and FQNEAQ (reference sequence). The CDR3 consists of 14 residues. Here the CDR3 DNA reads TGTGCCAGCAGCTTACCAGTACCTAACTATGGCTACACCTTC. Translation: CASSLPVPNYGYTF.

This clonotype has just one count. The chain employs TRBV29-1 and TRBJ1-1; D gene uncertain. This CDR3 has 14 residues. Trimming pared 1 base from V and 2 bases from J, leaving 11 bases between. In germline, CDR1 is SQVTM, CDR2 ANQGSEA. CDR3 sequence (DNA): TGCAGCGTTGAAGGGGTAAATTTAAACACTGAAGCTTTCTTT. Encoded protein: CSVEGVNLNTEAFF.

The V and J genes are TRBV6-5 and TRBJ2-3, with 8 bases aligning to TRBD2. The length of the CDR3 is 17 residues. Trimming took 1 base from V and 6 from J; bases not matched to a gene: 12. Per germline, CDR1 MNHEY and CDR2 SVGAGI. CDR3 in amino acids: CASSYFSRGGRSDTQYF. Here the CDR3 DNA reads TGTGCCAGCAGTTACTTCTCACGGGGGGGCCGTTCCGATACGCAGTATTTT.

The rearrangement joins TRBV19 to TRBJ2-7; tentatively, D is TRBD2 (5 bases). This CDR3 is built from 13 residues. V gave up 0 bases and J gave up 6 bases, with 9 bases separating them. Germline V gene sequence: CDR1 LNHDA, CDR2 SQIVND (reference sequence). CDR3 sequence (DNA): TGTGCCAGTAGTATAGATCGGGGTGGCGAGCAGTACTTC. Translation gives CASSIDRGGEQYF.

This clonotype appeared many times. This chain uses TRBV10-3 with TRBJ1-2; D call uncertain. Trimming took off 0 bases at V and 7 bases at J, with 12 bases between the two ends. The CDR3 spans 14 residues. The germline gives CDR1 ENHRY, CDR2 SYGVKD. DNA of the CDR3: TGTGCCATCAGTGAGTCGACGGAGGGCGGTGGCTACACCTTC. Amino acids: CAISESTEGGGYTF.

V gene TRBV4-2 combines with J gene TRBJ2-4; D perhaps matches TRBD1 (6 bases). Germline V gene data show CDR1 as LGHNA and CDR2 as YNFKEQ. This CDR3 region has 16 residues. V gave up 0 bases and J gave up 1 base, with 10 bases separating them. DNA of the CDR3: TGTGCCAGCAGCCAAGATGCAGGGGCGGCCAAAAACATTCAGTACTTC. Protein: CASSQDAGAAKNIQYF.

The chain combines TRBV5-1 with TRBJ2-7, with D possibly being TRBD1 or TRBD2 (6 bases each). The closer fit of TRBJ2-5 to the DNA end suggests the J call may be wrong. Germline values: CDR1 SGHRS, CDR2 YFSETQ. This CDR3 has 14 amino acids. As DNA, the CDR3 is TGCGCCAGCAGCTTGGAACCGGGGGCGGAGACCCAGTACTTC. Translating gives CASSLEPGAETQYF.

The chain is built from TRBV4-2 and TRBJ1-1, with D tentatively TRBD1 (6 bases). Germline assignment: CDR1 LGHNA and CDR2 YNFKEQ. Trimming left V 1 base short and J 3 bases short, with 12 bases between. CDR3 length equals 15 residues. The CDR3 DNA sequence: TGTGCCAGCAGCCAAGGTAGCACAGGGTACACTGAAGCTTTCTTT. This encodes CASSQGSTGYTEAFF.

The CDR3: CASTRDGSNQPQHF. In DNA form, the CDR3 reads TGTGCCAGCACAAGGGATGGCAGCAATCAGCCCCAGCATTTT. The chain employs TRBV6-6 and TRBJ1-5; D not resolved. Germline CDR1 and CDR2: MNHNY and SVGAGI (reference sequence). Trimming shortened V by 7 bases and J by 1 base, and 11 bases separated the two germline ends. The CDR3 sequence is 14 residues long.

V gene TRBV7-2 combines with J gene TRBJ2-1, with TRBD2 identical over 9 bases. J was trimmed by 8 bases and V by 1 base; bases with no gene match: 12. The CDR3 runs 17 residues. Germline loops: CDR1 SGHTA, CDR2 FQGNSA. The DNA of the CDR3 is TGTGCCAGCAGCTTAGGAGTAGCGGGGGACTCCTGGGATGAGCAGTTCTTC. The encoded protein is CASSLGVAGDSWDEQFF.

The chain links TRBV5-5 to TRBJ1-1; unclear D gene. Germline CDR1 SGHKS, CDR2 YYEKEE (reference sequence). The CDR3 consists of 14 residues. Trimming cost V 5 bases and J 8 bases, with 19 bases left between them. CDR3 nucleotides: TGTGCCAGCAGTCCTGAAGTGGCCAGTAAGGAAGCTTTCTTT. Translation gives CASSPEVASKEAFF.

This clonotype was counted only a few times. The chain is built from TRBV7-3 and TRBJ2-5; D is unclear. V lost 2 bases to trimming and J lost 3 bases, with 13 bases between them. CDR1 is SGHTA and CDR2 is FQGTGA in the germline V gene. The length of the CDR3 is 15 residues. Written as DNA, the CDR3 is TGTGCCAGCAGCTTAGGAGCCTTTGGGGAAGAGACCCAGTACTTC. This encodes CASSLGAFGEETQYF.

V usage is TRBV6-5 and J usage is TRBJ1-1; 10 bases align to TRBD1. This CDR3 is built from 16 residues. V dropped 6 bases and J dropped 0; count of bases not matched to a gene: 7. The germline V gene has CDR1 MNHEY and CDR2 SVGAGI. The CDR3 region has the DNA TGTGCCAGCAGCATGACAGGGGGCTTATTGAACACTGAAGCTTTCTTT. It yields the protein CASSMTGGLLNTEAFF.

This clonotype appeared a single time. The chain couples TRBV9 to TRBJ2-1; D unresolved. Germline lookup yields CDR1 SGDLS and CDR2 YYNGEE. The CDR3 covers 16 residues. V dropped 0 bases and J dropped 2 bases, with 12 bases sitting between them. CDR3 protein: CASSVDALVPYNEQFF. The CDR3 DNA reads as TGTGCCAGCAGCGTAGATGCGCTAGTGCCCTACAATGAGCAGTTCTTC.

This clonotype has a handful of counts. The rearrangement uses TRBV29-1 and TRBJ1-5; 9 bases are a match to TRBD1. The germline gives CDR1 SQVTM, CDR2 ANQGSEA. The ends lost 6 bases at V and 5 bases at J; junction bases unmatched: 2. The CDR3 contains 12 residues. The CDR3 DNA is TGCAGCGTCTGGACAGGGGATCAGCCCCAGCATTTT. This translates into CSVWTGDQPQHF.

The table lists this clonotype with many counts. This chain uses TRBV9 with TRBJ2-7; D not resolved. The CDR3 is made up of 14 amino acids. Per germline, CDR1 SGDLS and CDR2 YYNGEE. Trimming stripped 0 bases from V and 0 bases from J, with 7 bases between. The CDR3 nucleotides read TGTGCCAGCAGCGTAGGGGGTAGCTCCTACGAGCAGTACTTC. It translates to CASSVGGSSYEQYF.

The CDR3 sequence: CASSPGGYQETQYF. CDR3 sequence (DNA): TGTGCCAGCAGCCCGGGGGGCTACCAAGAGACCCAGTACTTC. V usage is TRBV13 and J usage is TRBJ2-5; weak D call: TRBD2 (7 bases). The V end lost 5 bases, the J end lost 0 bases, and 10 bases lay between the germline ends. Germline CDR1 reads PRHDT; CDR2 reads FYEKMQ (reference sequence). This CDR3 is 14 amino acids long.

This clonotype was detected a few times. The chain joins TRBV20-1 to TRBJ2-3; 7 bases align to TRBD2. J was trimmed by 0 bases and V by 5 bases; bases with no gene match: 8. Germline loops: CDR1 DFQATT, CDR2 SNEGSKA (reference sequence). The CDR3 sequence is 15 residues long. The CDR3 sequence is CSAPLGDYSTDTQYF. Written as DNA, the CDR3 is TGCAGTGCTCCCCTTGGGGACTACAGCACAGATACGCAGTATTTT.

This sequence joins TRBV6-6 and TRBJ2-7; 8 positions match TRBD1. V shed 10 bases, J shed 2 bases, and the junction held 7 bases outside the gene matches. CDR1 MNHNY and CDR2 SVGAGI come from the germline V gene (reference sequence). CDR3 size: 13 residues. The CDR3 DNA sequence: TGTGCCACCGTGGGGACAGGAACCTACGAGCAGTACTTC. Translating gives CATVGTGTYEQYF.

V and J are TRBV20-1 and TRBJ2-1; possibly TRBD1 or TRBD2 for D (6 bases each). Trimming pared 5 bases from V and 2 bases from J, leaving 13 bases between. The CDR3 contains 14 residues. CDR1 and CDR2 (germline): DFQATT, SNEGSKA (reference sequence). CDR3 residues: CSASWRGAYNEQFF. CDR3 DNA sequence: TGCAGTGCTTCTTGGAGGGGGGCCTACAATGAGCAGTTCTTC.

There are a few counts of this clonotype. The CDR3 DNA follows: TGTGCCAGCAGCGGGACCGGGTCTAGCGTCGTCACCGGGGAGCTGTTTTTT. Protein sequence: CASSGTGSSVVTGELFF. The chain couples TRBV9 to TRBJ2-2; tentatively, D is TRBD2 (6 bases). The length of the CDR3 is 17 residues. The germline V gene encodes CDR1 SGDLS and CDR2 YYNGEE. Trimming took 3 bases from V and 4 from J, leaving 19 bases between them.